The 21 T cell receptor beta chains in this list originate from one sample, sequenced in a study of T cells in Graves' hyperthyroidism and ophthalmopathy. RNA transcripts served as the template for amplifying TCR beta CDR3 regions. HTBI primers were used for first-round RT-PCR of the TCR CDR3. Each CDR3 protein is one row after TCRdb ran MiXCR on the multiplex PCR reads. The sample has 500,000 to 550,000 distinct CDR3 sequences; 20% are singletons. Sequencing was performed on blood. These receptors originate from a man aged 40-49 years with Graves' ophthalmopathy.

In its sample, this clonotype was seen many times. This chain connects TRBV6-1 to TRBJ2-7, with D possibly TRBD1 on 5 matching bases. The CDR3 covers 13 residues. V lost 7 bases, J lost 4 bases, and 14 bases lay in between. The germline V gene has CDR1 MNHNS and CDR2 SASEGT. CDR3 sequence: CASTERQTYEQYF. The CDR3 DNA follows: TGTGCCAGCACCGAAAGACAGACATACGAGCAGTACTTC.

The gene calls are TRBV7-6 and TRBJ2-3, with D possibly being TRBD2 (6 bases). The CDR3 runs 17 residues. V lost 1 base, J lost 0 bases, and 14 bases lay in between. In germline, CDR1 is SGHVS, CDR2 FNYEAQ. The chain's CDR3 is CASSLEGSSGSTDTQYF. The CDR3 DNA reads TGTGCCAGCAGCTTAGAGGGTTCGAGCGGGAGCACAGATACGCAGTATTTT.

A few counts support this clonotype. This rearrangement joins TRBV5-1 to TRBJ1-1; D is perhaps TRBD1 (5 bases). There are 16 residues in the CDR3. V lost 4 bases and J lost 0, with 16 bases in between. Germline assignment: CDR1 SGHRS and CDR2 YFSETQ. CDR3 amino acids: CASSLLRGALNTEAFF. DNA for the CDR3: TGCGCCAGCAGCCTCTTAAGAGGGGCCCTGAACACTGAAGCTTTCTTT.

This clonotype was observed at least ten times. The chain is built from TRBV18 and TRBJ1-1; 8 positions match TRBD1. Trimming removed 3 bases from V and 12 bases from J; junction bases left unmatched: 9. This CDR3 is 13 amino acids long. Germline lookup yields CDR1 KGHSH and CDR2 LQKENI. The CDR3 DNA is TGTGCCAGCTCACCGGACTTGACAGGGGTGACTTTCTTT. It encodes CASSPDLTGVTFF.

This clonotype occurred many times. The V gene is TRBV2, the J gene TRBJ2-4; 12 bases line up with TRBD1. The V segment lost 1 base and the J segment 6 bases; nucleotides outside the gene matches: 10. This CDR3 spans 18 amino acids. Per germline, CDR1 SNHLY and CDR2 FYNNEI. This CDR3 is CASSEGDRGRVYGNIQYF. In nucleotides, the CDR3 is TGTGCCAGCAGTGAAGGGGACAGGGGGCGCGTCTACGGAAACATTCAGTACTTC.

This clonotype was detected only a few times. This chain joins TRBV13 and TRBJ1-3, with no clear D. The CDR3 has 13 residues. Trimming pared 1 base from V and 6 bases from J, leaving 7 bases between. Germline V gene data show CDR1 as PRHDT and CDR2 as FYEKMQ (reference sequence). CDR3 coding DNA: TGTGCCAGCAGCTTAGCCCTGGAAAACACCATATATTTT. It encodes CASSLALENTIYF. Full variable domain (rest looked up from reference TRBV13 and TRBJ1-3): AAGVIQSPRHLIKEKRETATLKCYPIPRHDTVYWYQQGPGQDPQFLISFYEKMQSDKGSIPDRFSAQQFSDYHSELNMSSLELGDSALYFCASSLALENTIYFGEGSWLTVV.

This clonotype was found many times. The J gene is TRBJ2-1, the V gene TRBV18; unclear D gene. The CDR3 sequence is 15 residues long. V was cut by 0 bases and J by 5 bases, with 11 bases left in between. The germline V gene encodes CDR1 KGHSH and CDR2 LQKENI. CDR3 nucleotide sequence: TGTGCCAGCTCACCACCCCAGACGGTTAACAATGAGCAGTTCTTC. Encoded protein: CASSPPQTVNNEQFF.

This clonotype has a count of ten or more. V is TRBV20-1 and J is TRBJ2-4; perhaps TRBD2 as D (6 bases). V was cut by 6 bases and J by 1 base, with 19 bases left in between. Germline V CDR1 and CDR2: DFQATT, SNEGSKA (reference sequence). The CDR3 has 16 residues. CDR3 bases: TGCAGTGCAACCAAACCGTTGGGACTGGCCAAAAACATTCAGTACTTC. Translated: CSATKPLGLAKNIQYF.

This clonotype was counted many times. The chain combines TRBV2 with TRBJ2-2; TRBD2 matches at 9 bases. The CDR3 sequence is 14 residues long. V lost 7 bases to trimming and J lost 6 bases; unmatched junction nucleotides: 6. CDR1 and CDR2 (germline): SNHLY, FYNNEI. The CDR3 sequence is CASISGRSPGELFF. The DNA for the CDR3 is TGTGCCAGCATTAGCGGGAGATCTCCCGGGGAGCTGTTTTTT.

The chain links TRBV6-5 to TRBJ2-7; 7 positions match TRBD1. The CDR3 is made up of 15 amino acids. Looked up from germline, CDR1 is MNHEY and CDR2 is SVGAGI. V lost 1 base to trimming and J lost 6 bases; unmatched junction nucleotides: 9. The CDR3 DNA follows: TGTGCCAGCAGTTACTTCCCGGGACAGTCCGCCGAGCAGTACTTC. Translation gives CASSYFPGQSAEQYF.

In its sample, this clonotype was seen a few times. This chain uses TRBV6-5 with TRBJ2-7; 8 bases align to TRBD2. The CDR3 totals 16 residues. CDR1 and CDR2 (germline): MNHEY, SVGAGI. V lost 4 bases to trimming and J lost 2 bases; unmatched junction nucleotides: 10. Here the CDR3 reads CASSSGPAGDTYEQYF. DNA for the CDR3: TGTGCCAGCAGTTCGGGACCAGCGGGAGACACCTACGAGCAGTACTTC.

V is TRBV29-1 and J is TRBJ2-2, with unresolved D. The CDR3 extends over 12 amino acids. Germline values: CDR1 SQVTM, CDR2 ANQGSEA. Trimming cost V 5 bases and J 4 bases, with 8 bases left between them. In DNA, the CDR3 is TGCAGCGTTAGTAGGGTCACCGGGGAGCTGTTTTTT. It is translated as CSVSRVTGELFF.

In its sample, this clonotype was seen a few times. The CDR3 reads CASSQVYSEQFF. The CDR3 nucleotides read TGTGCCAGCAGCCAAGTGTATAGTGAGCAGTTCTTC. V and J are TRBV14 and TRBJ2-1; D is undetermined. Trimming cost V 1 base and J 9 bases, with 7 bases left between them. CDR3 size: 12 residues. Per germline, CDR1 SGHDN and CDR2 FVKESK.

This clonotype was recorded many times. The chain has TRBV28 and TRBJ2-3; D possibly corresponds to TRBD2 (5 bases). The germline V gene encodes CDR1 MDHEN and CDR2 SYDVKM. The CDR3 contains 15 residues. V dropped 2 bases and J dropped 0 bases, with 9 bases sitting between them. DNA of the CDR3: TGTGCCAGCAGTTTAGATCAGCGGAGCACAGATACGCAGTATTTT. It specifies CASSLDQRSTDTQYF. Based on the CDR3 plus reference TRBV28 and TRBJ2-3, the full variable domain is DVKVTQSSRYLVKRTGEKVFLECVQDMDHENMFWYRQDPGLGLRLIYFSYDVKMKEKGDIPEGYSVSREKKERFSLILESASTNQTSMYLCASSLDQRSTDTQYFGPGTRLTVL.

This clonotype was found many times. The chain is built from TRBV2 and TRBJ2-2; 9 bases are a match to TRBD1. The CDR3 contains 15 residues. Per germline, CDR1 SNHLY and CDR2 FYNNEI. The ends lost 6 bases at V and 6 bases at J; junction bases unmatched: 8. The DNA of the CDR3 is TGTGCCAGCAGCGTTGACAGGGGGGTGGCCGGGGAGCTGTTTTTT. Its translation: CASSVDRGVAGELFF.

This clonotype has more than one count but fewer than ten. This chain links TRBV28 with TRBJ1-6; 7 nucleotides agree with TRBD1. V lost 2 bases and J lost 5; bases outside the gene matches: 3. From germline, CDR1 is MDHEN and CDR2 SYDVKM. This CDR3 has 15 amino acids. CDR3: CASSLGDRDNSPLHF. The CDR3 bases are TGTGCCAGCAGTTTAGGAGACAGGGATAATTCACCCCTCCACTTT.

This clonotype was found a few times. The chain is built from TRBV9 and TRBJ2-1, with 9 bases identical to TRBD1. Trimming took 5 bases from V and 4 from J; bases not matched to a gene: 7. Germline V lookup: CDR1 SGDLS, CDR2 YYNGEE. The CDR3 totals 15 residues. The CDR3 region is CASRGTGTEYNEQFF. Written as DNA, the CDR3 is TGTGCCAGCAGGGGGACAGGGACGGAATACAATGAGCAGTTCTTC.

V is TRBV6-1 and J is TRBJ2-1, with 8 positions matching TRBD2. Looked up from germline, CDR1 is MNHNS and CDR2 is SASEGT. This CDR3 region has 12 residues. The DNA for the CDR3 is TGTGCGGGCGGGGGGCTTACTAATGAGCAGTTCTTC. Translation gives CAGGGLTNEQFF.

This clonotype was counted once. This chain uses TRBV19 with TRBJ1-5; D gene uncertain. The CDR3 covers 11 residues. V was shortened by 3 bases and J by 11 bases, with 8 bases between the two germline ends. Germline values: CDR1 LNHDA, CDR2 SQIVND (reference sequence). The CDR3 loop is CASSMDLTQHF. The DNA for the CDR3 is TGTGCCAGTAGTATGGACCTGACCCAGCATTTT.

This clonotype was seen a few times. This chain connects TRBV27 to TRBJ2-7, with D possibly being TRBD1 or TRBD2 (5 bases each). CDR1 and CDR2 (germline): MNHEY, SMNVEV (reference sequence). The CDR3 runs to 15 residues. The V end was cut by 5 bases, the J end by 4 bases, with 18 bases between. CDR3 protein: CASSIRDVALYEQYF. The DNA of the CDR3 is TGTGCCAGCAGTATCCGGGACGTGGCGTTATACGAGCAGTACTTC.

In this sample, this clonotype turned up many times. The chain employs TRBV7-9 and TRBJ2-3, with D perhaps TRBD2 (6 bases). Between the trimmed V and J ends, which lost 1 base and 3 bases, there was a span of 11 bases. CDR1 is SEHNR and CDR2 is FQNEAQ in the germline V gene (reference sequence). This CDR3 region has 15 residues. The CDR3 bases are TGTGCCAGCAGCTTAGACGGGAGCGGGACAGATACGCAGTATTTT. Amino acid sequence: CASSLDGSGTDTQYF.